Following are 26 T cell receptor beta chains from one sample sequenced in a study of shared clonotypes between healthy human individuals. Data came from immunoSEQ multiplex PCR; TCRdb stores just in-frame clones and leaves some out. The sample holds approximately 1.9 million clones, roughly 95% seen once. Terminally differentiated effector memory CD45RA+ cells were excluded by CCR7 positive selection of CD45RO-negative cells. Sequenced sample: naive CD8+ T cells from PBMCs. The receptors shown here come from a man aged 18 to 29 in good health. Some clones in this sample may be carry-over from other donors' samples.

The J gene is TRBJ1-5, the V gene TRBV5-6; D unclear. This CDR3 region has 12 residues. With 0 bases removed from V and 5 bases from J, the gap between germline ends came to 3 bases. Per germline, CDR1 SGHDT and CDR2 YYEEEE. Here the CDR3 reads CASSLGYQPQHF. In DNA, the CDR3 is TGTGCCAGCAGCTTGGGTTATCAGCCCCAGCATTTT.

The chain has TRBV6-1 and TRBJ1-2, with no clear D. From germline, CDR1 is MNHNS and CDR2 SASEGT. The V end lost 2 bases, the J end lost 8 bases, and 18 bases lay between the germline ends. The CDR3 totals 15 residues. This chain's CDR3 is CASSELASVGPGYTF. In DNA form, the CDR3 reads TGTGCCAGCAGTGAACTGGCTTCGGTTGGCCCGGGCTACACCTTC.

V and J are TRBV6-1 and TRBJ1-1; D gene ambiguous. The CDR3 is made up of 17 amino acids. Per germline, CDR1 MNHNS and CDR2 SASEGT. V was pared by 0 bases and J by 4 bases, with 18 bases between. CDR3 bases: TGTGCCAGCAGTGAAGCCGAGACACTAGCGGGGAGCACTGAAGCTTTCTTT. Amino acids: CASSEAETLAGSTEAFF.

The chain has TRBV6-1 and TRBJ2-7; D remains unclear. V lost 2 bases, J lost 0 bases, and 11 bases lay in between. The CDR3 is made up of 15 amino acids. Germline assignment: CDR1 MNHNS and CDR2 SASEGT. The CDR3 reads CASSENRKLSYEQYF. CDR3 DNA: TGTGCCAGCAGTGAAAATCGGAAGCTCTCCTACGAGCAGTACTTC.

The chain joins TRBV9 to TRBJ2-7; 10 bases match TRBD2. Germline V CDR1 and CDR2: SGDLS, YYNGEE. The CDR3 has 16 amino acids. V lost 0 bases to trimming and J lost 2 bases; unmatched junction nucleotides: 5. The CDR3 DNA follows: TGTGCCAGCAGCGTAGGGCTAGCGGGAGTAACCTACGAGCAGTACTTC. Its translation: CASSVGLAGVTYEQYF.

The chain links TRBV9 to TRBJ2-7, with unresolved D. V lost 4 bases, J lost 1 base, and 9 bases lay in between. Germline values: CDR1 SGDLS, CDR2 YYNGEE. The CDR3 contains 13 residues. CDR3 DNA sequence: TGTGCCAGCAGCTCCGGCACATCCTACGAGCAGTACTTC. Translating gives CASSSGTSYEQYF.

This CDR3 is CASRGDTRDSYGYTF. CDR3 sequence (DNA): TGTGCCAGCAGGGGAGATACGAGGGACAGCTATGGCTACACCTTC. This sequence joins TRBV28 and TRBJ1-2; 7 positions match TRBD1. This CDR3 is 15 amino acids long. The V and J ends lost 6 bases and 4 bases, in that order; junction bases with no gene match: 11. Germline CDR1 reads MDHEN; CDR2 reads SYDVKM.

The CDR3 nucleotides read TGTGCCACCGTGGACAGGGGGGCTGGGGCCAACGTCCTGACTTTC. Translation gives CATVDRGAGANVLTF. V and J are TRBV15 and TRBJ2-6; TRBD1 aligns across 10 bases. The CDR3 length is 15 residues. The germline CDR1 and CDR2 sequences are LNHNV and YYDKDF (reference sequence). Trimming cost V 8 bases and J 2 bases; bases outside gene matches: 3.

The chain carries TRBV27 and TRBJ2-2; 8 nucleotides match TRBD1. The CDR3 covers 14 residues. The J segment lost 7 bases and the V segment lost 5 bases, leaving 6 bases of the junction unmatched. Germline assignment: CDR1 MNHEY and CDR2 SMNVEV (reference sequence). CDR3 DNA: TGTGCCAGCAGTCCCGACAGGGGCGGCGGGGAGCTGTTTTTT. It codes for CASSPDRGGGELFF.

The V gene is TRBV4-3, the J gene TRBJ2-2; D may be TRBD1 (6 bases). Trimming stripped 4 bases from V and 1 base from J, with 10 bases between. Germline-derived CDR1 and CDR2 are LGHNA and YSLEER. This CDR3 contains 15 residues. CDR3 DNA: TGCGCCAGCAGCCTAGACAGGTGGAACACCGGGGAGCTGTTTTTT. This codes for CASSLDRWNTGELFF.

The genes are TRBV25-1 and TRBJ2-3; 8 bases agree with TRBD1. Germline trimming cut 3 bases from V and 4 bases from J; bases unmatched to any gene: 15. Germline loops: CDR1 MGHDK, CDR2 SYGVNS. The CDR3 sequence is 18 residues long. The CDR3 region is CASSDPSQGAYGSDTQYF. CDR3 nucleotide sequence: TGTGCCAGCAGTGATCCATCCCAGGGGGCATACGGGTCAGATACGCAGTATTTT.

The V and J genes are TRBV9 and TRBJ2-3, with D perhaps given as TRBD1 or TRBD2 (5 bases each). Deletions cut 3 bases from V and 2 bases from J, with 16 bases between. CDR3 length: 16 amino acids. CDR1 and CDR2 (germline): SGDLS, YYNGEE. CDR3 coding DNA: TGTGCCAGCAGCGCCGGACGGGACGCCTTCACAGATACGCAGTATTTT. It is translated as CASSAGRDAFTDTQYF.

The V and J genes are TRBV7-9 and TRBJ2-1, with a weak D call TRBD2 (6 bases). The CDR3 is 18 residues long. V shed 2 bases and J shed 8 bases, with 25 bases lying between them. Germline CDR1 and CDR2: SEHNR and FQNEAQ (reference sequence). As DNA, the CDR3 is TGTGCCAGCAGCTTAATCCGGGGGAGAGGGTTCGAATCGGATGAGCAGTTCTTC. It is translated as CASSLIRGRGFESDEQFF.

The chain uses TRBV9 and TRBJ2-3; 10 bases agree with TRBD2. The length of the CDR3 is 17 residues. The ends lost 3 bases at V and 4 bases at J; junction bases unmatched: 11. From germline, CDR1 is SGDLS and CDR2 YYNGEE. CDR3 in DNA: TGTGCCAGCAGCGCCCCGGGAGCGGGAGGGCCACCAGATACGCAGTATTTT. This sequence encodes CASSAPGAGGPPDTQYF. Drawing the rest from reference TRBV9 and TRBJ2-3, the complete variable domain is DSGVTQTPKHLITATGQRVTLRCSPRSGDLSVYWYQQSLDQGLQFLIQYYNGEERAKGNILERFSAQQFPDLHSELNLSSLELGDSALYFCASSAPGAGGPPDTQYFGPGTRLTVL.

The chain recombines TRBV9 with TRBJ2-7; D gene unclear. The V gene lost 1 base and the J gene lost 4 bases, with 12 bases spanning the gap. This CDR3 is 14 amino acids long. Germline loops: CDR1 SGDLS, CDR2 YYNGEE. CDR3 loop: CASSVSPGEYEQYF. The CDR3 DNA is TGTGCCAGCAGCGTATCACCGGGCGAATACGAGCAGTACTTC.

The rearrangement links TRBV14 to TRBJ1-2; the match to TRBD1 covers 7 bases. The CDR3 runs to 16 residues. The trim removed 4 bases at V and 4 bases at J, leaving 12 bases unmatched. CDR1 is SGHDN and CDR2 is FVKESK in the germline V gene. CDR3 amino acids: CASSPTRQGWPYGYTF. The DNA for the CDR3 is TGTGCCAGCAGCCCGACCCGACAGGGTTGGCCCTATGGCTACACCTTC.

The chain has TRBV7-8 and TRBJ2-7, with D perhaps matching TRBD1 (7 bases). Germline assignment: CDR1 SGHVS and CDR2 FQNEAQ. The CDR3 has 16 residues. Trimming took off 5 bases at V and 1 base at J, with 18 bases between the two ends. The CDR3 protein is CASSPNRGRGSYEQYF. CDR3 nucleotide sequence: TGTGCCAGCAGCCCGAACAGGGGTCGGGGGTCCTACGAGCAGTACTTC.

J is TRBJ2-5 and V is TRBV5-1; tentatively, D is TRBD2 (5 bases). Trimming removed 0 bases at V and 6 bases at J, with 12 bases between. Germline V gene lookup returns CDR1 SGHRS and CDR2 YFSETQ. This CDR3 has 14 amino acids. CDR3 loop: CASSLEEALKTQYF. DNA for the CDR3: TGCGCCAGCAGCTTGGAGGAGGCTTTGAAGACCCAGTACTTC.

This chain connects TRBV6-6 to TRBJ1-5; weak D call: TRBD1 (5 bases). V lost 0 bases and J 3 bases, leaving 9 bases between the germline ends. The CDR3 has 15 residues. In germline, CDR1 is MNHNY, CDR2 SVGAGI (reference sequence). Written as DNA, the CDR3 is TGTGCCAGCAGTTACTCCGCGGGGACCAATCAGCCCCAGCATTTT. Its translation is CASSYSAGTNQPQHF.

The chain combines TRBV7-9 with TRBJ2-7; 7 bases match TRBD2. This CDR3 is built from 15 residues. Trimming removed 4 bases from V and 2 bases from J; junction bases left unmatched: 8. The V gene's germline CDR1 is SEHNR and CDR2 FQNEAQ (reference sequence). The CDR3 region has the DNA TGTGCCAGCAGCTCCCCACTGACTAGCCCCTACGAGCAGTACTTC. The encoded protein is CASSSPLTSPYEQYF.

The gene calls are TRBV7-2 and TRBJ1-1, with a weak D call TRBD1 (5 bases). Per the germline V gene, CDR1 is SGHTA and CDR2 is FQGNSA. V lost 5 bases to trimming and J lost 3 bases, with 13 bases between them. This CDR3 is built from 14 residues. The CDR3 loop reads CASSPHAGYTEAFF. The CDR3 DNA reads as TGTGCCAGCAGCCCACACGCAGGGTACACTGAAGCTTTCTTT.

The V call is TRBV6-6, the J call TRBJ1-6; D is ambiguous. Germline V gene lookup returns CDR1 MNHNY and CDR2 SVGAGI (reference sequence). The V and J ends lost 8 bases and 10 bases respectively, with 15 bases between them. The CDR3 is made up of 13 amino acids. CDR3 protein: CASLSGGLSPLHF. CDR3 in DNA: TGTGCCAGCCTCTCAGGCGGATTATCACCCCTCCACTTT.

This sequence joins TRBV19 and TRBJ1-2; possibly TRBD1 for D (5 bases). The V and J ends lost 7 bases and 3 bases respectively, with 15 bases between them. Germline CDR1 and CDR2: LNHDA and SQIVND (reference sequence). The CDR3 is made up of 14 amino acids. CDR3 nucleotide sequence: TGTGCCAGTACCCAAGAGACAGCCTACTATGGCTACACCTTC. Its translation: CASTQETAYYGYTF.

The gene calls are TRBV5-5 and TRBJ1-2; 8 positions match TRBD1. CDR1 and CDR2 from the germline V gene are SGHKS and YYEKEE (reference sequence). This CDR3 region has 17 residues. Losses at the gene ends were 5 bases for V and 0 bases for J; bases not matched to a gene: 12. The CDR3 here is CASRETTGDGANYGYTF. CDR3 nucleotide sequence: TGTGCCAGCAGGGAAACGACAGGGGATGGAGCTAACTATGGCTACACCTTC.

The V and J genes are TRBV27 and TRBJ2-1; TRBD2 matches 10 bases. Germline V gene lookup returns CDR1 MNHEY and CDR2 SMNVEV (reference sequence). The V gene end was trimmed by 5 bases and the J gene end by 4 bases; junction bases not matched to a gene: 8. The CDR3 has 16 residues. The CDR3: CASSLQTSGLYNEQFF. DNA for the CDR3: TGTGCCAGCAGTCTCCAGACTAGCGGGCTATACAATGAGCAGTTCTTC.

The gene calls are TRBV29-1 and TRBJ2-7; D unresolved. The germline V and J ends were trimmed by 0 bases and 0 bases, with 12 bases remaining between them. Germline V CDR1 and CDR2: SQVTM, ANQGSEA. The CDR3 has 15 amino acids. The CDR3 spells CSVEEGSDSSYEQYF. The CDR3 coding sequence is TGCAGCGTTGAAGAGGGCAGCGATAGCTCCTACGAGCAGTACTTC.